This TCR beta chain was retrieved from a study of ipilimumab plus nivolumab after autologous stem cell transplantation. Assay: immunoSEQ multiplex PCR; the TCRdb copy retains only in-frame clones and omits some. The sample has some 40,000 clones, approximately 92% seen once. The CDR3 loop spans 14 amino acids. The germline V and J ends were trimmed by 10 bases and 1 base, with 13 bases remaining between them. Germline loops: CDR1 SGHAT, CDR2 FQDESV (reference sequence). Material: PBMCs, obtained in a trial of ipilimumab plus nivolumab as post-transplant consolidation. This TCR was recovered from a male donor with multiple myeloma. The chain employs TRBV11-1 and TRBJ2-2; D is ambiguous. CDR3 amino acids: CATTRSQNTGELFF. As DNA, the CDR3 is TGTGCCACCACCAGGAGCCAGAACACCGGGGAGCTGTTTTTT.